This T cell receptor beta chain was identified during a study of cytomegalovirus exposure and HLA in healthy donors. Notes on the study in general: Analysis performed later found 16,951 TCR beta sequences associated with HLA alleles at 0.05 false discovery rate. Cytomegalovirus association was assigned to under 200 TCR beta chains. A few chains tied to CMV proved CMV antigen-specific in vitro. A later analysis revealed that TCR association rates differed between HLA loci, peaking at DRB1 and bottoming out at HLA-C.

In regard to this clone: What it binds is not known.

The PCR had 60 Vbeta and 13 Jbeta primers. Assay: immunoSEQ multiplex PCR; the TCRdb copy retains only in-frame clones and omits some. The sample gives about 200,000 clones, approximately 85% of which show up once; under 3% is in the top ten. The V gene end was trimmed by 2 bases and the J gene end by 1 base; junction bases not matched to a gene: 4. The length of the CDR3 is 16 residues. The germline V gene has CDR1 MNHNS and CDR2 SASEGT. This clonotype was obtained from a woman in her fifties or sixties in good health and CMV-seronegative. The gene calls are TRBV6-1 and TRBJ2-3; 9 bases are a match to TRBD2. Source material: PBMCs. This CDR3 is CASSEMVAGGTDTQYF. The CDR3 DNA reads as TGTGCCAGCAGTGAAATGGTAGCGGGAGGCACAGATACGCAGTATTTT.